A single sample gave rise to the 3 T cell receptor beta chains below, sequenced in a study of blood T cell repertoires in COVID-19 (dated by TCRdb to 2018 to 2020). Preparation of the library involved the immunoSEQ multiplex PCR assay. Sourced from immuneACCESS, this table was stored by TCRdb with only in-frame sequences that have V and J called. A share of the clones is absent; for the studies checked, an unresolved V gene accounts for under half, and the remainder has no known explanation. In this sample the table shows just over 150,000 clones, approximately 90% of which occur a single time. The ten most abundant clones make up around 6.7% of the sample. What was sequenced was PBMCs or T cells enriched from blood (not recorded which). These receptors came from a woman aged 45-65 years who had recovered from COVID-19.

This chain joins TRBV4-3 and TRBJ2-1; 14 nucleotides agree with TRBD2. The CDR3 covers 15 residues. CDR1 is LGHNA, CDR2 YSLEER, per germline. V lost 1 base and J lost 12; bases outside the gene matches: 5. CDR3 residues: CASSQATSGGVGQFF. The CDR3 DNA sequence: TGCGCCAGCAGCCAAGCGACTAGCGGGGGGGTCGGGCAGTTCTTC.

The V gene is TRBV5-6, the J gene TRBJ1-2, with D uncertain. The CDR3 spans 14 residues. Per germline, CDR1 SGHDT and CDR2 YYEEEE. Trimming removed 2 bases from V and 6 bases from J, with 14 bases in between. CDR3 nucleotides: TGTGCCAGCAGCTTCGCGGGCGCTAATCATGGCTACACCTTC. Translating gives CASSFAGANHGYTF.

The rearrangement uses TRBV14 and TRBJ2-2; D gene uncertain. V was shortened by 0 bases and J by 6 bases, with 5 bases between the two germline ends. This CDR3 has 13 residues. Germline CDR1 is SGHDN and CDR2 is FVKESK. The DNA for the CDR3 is TGTGCCAGCAGCCAAGATCAGGCCGGGGAGCTGTTTTTT. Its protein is CASSQDQAGELFF.